The T cell receptor (beta chain) under discussion was sequenced for a study of blood T cell repertoires in COVID-19. This clone was picked up one time. Trimming took 7 bases from V and 6 from J, leaving 10 bases between them. This CDR3 contains 13 residues. Germline V gene sequence: CDR1 MNHEY, CDR2 SMNVEV (reference sequence). The assay was immunoSEQ multiplex PCR, and TCRdb's table has in-frame clones only and misses some. The repertoire holds about 330,000 clones, with 89% as singletons. Sequenced sample: peripheral blood. This receptor was obtained from a man in his late teens or twenties who had recovered from COVID-19. This chain connects TRBV27 to TRBJ1-6; D is unclear. In DNA form, the CDR3 reads TGTGCCAGCAAGGTAGCCTCTAATTCACCCCTCCACTTT. Translating it yields CASKVASNSPLHF.